The present T cell receptor (beta chain) was sequenced within a study of blood T cell repertoires in COVID-19. With 6 bases removed from V and 2 bases from J, the gap between germline ends came to 12 bases. There are 14 residues in the CDR3. The germline V gene has CDR1 SNHLY and CDR2 FYNNEI. Repertoires were generated with immunoSEQ multiplex PCR, while TCRdb's copy carries only in-frame clones and drops some. The table records 250,000 or so clones, 70% to 90% of them present only once. The V gene is TRBV2, the J gene TRBJ2-3; possibly TRBD2 for D (5 bases). What was sequenced was PBMCs or T cells enriched from blood (not recorded which). The sequence came from a woman aged 45-59 years who had recovered from COVID-19. CDR3 coding DNA: TGTGCCAGCAGGACGAGGGCAGCCACAGATACGCAGTATTTT. Amino acids: CASRTRAATDTQYF. The full variable domain, completed using reference TRBV2 and TRBJ2-3, is EPEVTQTPSHQVTQMGQEVILRCVPISNHLYFYWYRQILGQKVEFLVSFYNNEISEKSEIFDDQFSVERPDGSNFTLKIRSTKLEDSAMYFCASRTRAATDTQYFGPGTRLTVL.